The entry that follows covers one TCR beta chain sequence. What this receptor recognizes is not known. No much larger clone exists at a distance of one base, and base qualities are not known. This sample was included in a study of blood T cell repertoires in COVID-19 (dated by TCRdb to 2019 to 2021). The study in broad terms: Collaborator samples came from the United States, Italy and Spain and covered acute and convalescent phases of COVID-19. A freely available public database, intended as a resource for researchers studying the immune response to SARS-CoV-2, is where the repertoires were released. Sample metadata almost always included a de-identified subject ID, COVID-19 status, age in years and sex. The material from the prospective study consisted of cDNA or gDNA derived from T cells, B-cell-depleted T cells, or PBMCs. Subjects who had been exposed to COVID-19, were actively infected with it, or had recovered from it provided the deeply sampled blood TCRbeta repertoires that made up the dataset. The samples were drawn from the first 160 participants of the ongoing ImmuneRACE study and from roughly 1,300 subjects provided by 6 global collaborators. Where HLA class I and class II types were available, the types were taken from metadata supplied by the sample provider, not from assay-based typing. Results the study describes overall, beyond this receptor: The amount of clinical and demographic metadata varied by source and participant and was provided uncurated.

CDR1 and CDR2 are read off the germline V gene as KGHDR and SFDVKD. The CDR3 has 16 amino acids, counting the end cysteine and phenylalanine. CDR3 DNA only is kept here, 48 bases in frame from base 1. The junction shows trimming of 8 bases on V and 1 base on J, and the gene matches do not reach 12 bases of it. TCRbeta CDR3 regions were amplified from genomic DNA by means of the immunoSEQ Assay, a bias-controlled multiplex PCR. In the source study's methods: The number of nucleated cells in each sample was estimated by amplification of reference gene primers within the assay. To quantify the absolute abundance of each unique TCRbeta CDR3 rearrangement, sequence reads were collapsed and filtered. For each sample, productive Simpson clonality was calculated by taking the square root of Simpson's diversity index across productive rearrangements. TCRdb took over this immuneACCESS table, retaining in-frame rearrangements with V and J assigned. Such tables are incomplete; in checked studies, under half of the missing clones stem from an unresolved V gene, and the remainder is unexplained. V, J and clone size were drawn from that table, and D and trimming were deduced from the DNA. This sample gives about 50,000 clones in total; around 79% of them show up just once. The ten largest clones take up under 30% of the sample.

Each collaborating institution followed its own protocols to collect whole blood in K2EDTA tubes. Collaborator samples were shipped for TCRbeta analysis as frozen whole blood, isolated PBMCs, or DNA extracted from either sample type. Specimen: peripheral blood. Rearrangement joined TRBV24-1 to TRBJ1-1; 7 bases in the junction line up with TRBD1. The source is a man in his 70s with acute or convalescent COVID-19. In nucleotides, the sequence is TGTGCCACCATCGACCGCGTCGACAGGGCGAACACTGAAGCTTTCTTT. Its amino acids are CATIDRVDRANTEAFF.